This T cell receptor (beta chain) emerged from a study of vaccination effects on CD4 cells after COVID-19. This table comes from immunoSEQ multiplex PCR, and its TCRdb copy is limited to in-frame clones, with some not included. The sample has tens of thousands of clones, roughly four fifths seen once. The CDR3 runs 11 residues. Trimming took 2 bases from V and 3 from J, leaving 2 bases between them. Germline CDR1 and CDR2: LGHDT and YNNKEL (reference sequence). Before any sequencing was done, the ViraFEST assay used viral peptide pools to expand antigen-specific CD4+ T cells. The culture ran for 10 days before CD4+ T cells were isolated. Testing of the vaccine recipients showed negative nucleocapsid antibodies and no prior SARS-CoV-2 infection. As to this clone: The antigen remains unidentified.

The sample was CD4+ T cells from PBMCs cultured with HCoV-NL63 spike peptides, taken before COVID-19 vaccination. The clonotype originates from a human donor who received a COVID-19 vaccine. This rearrangement joins TRBV3-1 (or the pseudogene TRBV3-2) to TRBJ2-7; D is unresolved. CDR3 sequence (DNA): TGTGCCAGCAGCCAAATCTACGAGCAGTACTTC. Translating gives CASSQIYEQYF.